Below, one T cell receptor beta chain is given with its context. In this sample, this clonotype turned up a few times. It has no known antigen specificity. Qualities for individual bases were not recorded, and no much larger clone is one base off. This specimen belongs to a study of early T cells in non-severe SARS-CoV-2 infection (dated by TCRdb to the early 2020s). As for the study more broadly: Because TCR sequencing relied on bulk RNA taken from unsorted whole blood, pairing of alpha and beta chains was not possible.

The germline V gene encodes CDR1 SGHRS and CDR2 YFSETQ. The CDR3 runs 16 residues from the cysteine to the phenylalanine. The only DNA kept is the CDR3, 48 bases in frame from the first base. A distance of 14 bases separates the germline ends of V and J, which lose 3 bases and 2 bases respectively. The protocol used for the library was 5' RACE. Sequencing instrument: NextSeq 500. In the TCR library protocol, unique molecular identifiers were attached to individual cDNA molecules to correct for PCR bias and sequencing error. Both TCR alpha and beta chains were sequenced, and tight co-correlation was observed between alpha and beta sequence abundances in each sample. On the study's bioinformatics: Decombinator V4 was used to annotate TCR sequences for V gene, J gene and CDR3. TCRs were defined as expanded if a significant change between any two time points was detected under a Poisson model with p below 0.0001. TCR abundances were normalised to the total number of TCRs sequenced per sample and expressed as counts per million. TRAV1-2 paired with TRAJ12, TRAJ20 or TRAJ33 defined MAIT TCRs, while TRAV10 paired with TRAJ18 defined iNKT TCRs. VDJdb, accessed 1 November 2021, was searched for CMV, EBV and SARS-CoV-2 annotated TCRs, excluding TCRs annotated for multiple antigens. TCRdb reanalyzed the raw reads on its own, using fastp at Q25 for trimming and MiXCR for clone calling, and kept in-frame beta chains. CDR3 protein duplicates are merged, each entry listing the most common genes and DNA. The authors' filters were not applied to this entry. This sample is represented by over 100,000 distinct CDR3 sequences; under 15% of them were singletons. The ten most abundant clones make up about 5.7% of the sample.

Points the paper makes about the study in general: Matching against VDJdb was skewed toward anti-spike CD8 responses, likely underestimated virus-specific expansions, and missed private and CD4 specificities.

This was a case-control study nested in a cohort of healthcare workers in London, UK, who had nasopharyngeal swab PCR tests and blood samples taken every week. Healthcare workers were enrolled in the week of the UK lockdown, from 23 to 31 March 2020, and were followed every week for up to about 15 weeks. Specimen: whole blood. The V gene is TRBV5-1 and the J gene is TRBJ2-2, with a weak D call of TRBD2 (6 bases match). This TCR was recovered from an adult who was a healthcare worker with PCR-confirmed SARS-CoV-2 infection or an uninfected control (not recorded which). The DNA is as follows: TGCGCCAGCAGCTCCAAGCGGGCCACAAACACCGGGGAGCTGTTTTTT. This sequence encodes CASSSKRATNTGELFF.